The 15 T cell receptor beta chains below all came from one sample that was sequenced in a study of blood T cell repertoires in COVID-19. TCRdb keeps only in-frame clones here, not all; method: immunoSEQ multiplex PCR. There are approximately 150,000 clones in the sample; over 70% occur only once, and less than 45% lies in the top ten. Sequenced material: peripheral blood. The receptors were gathered from a man over 45 who had recovered from COVID-19.

This sequence joins TRBV5-1 and TRBJ1-1; D is uncertain. Germline V lookup: CDR1 SGHRS, CDR2 YFSETQ. Trimming removed 3 bases at V and 1 base at J, with 13 bases between. This CDR3 comprises 15 residues. CDR3 in amino acids: CASSSTQAGNTEAFF. As DNA, the CDR3 is TGCGCCAGCAGCTCTACTCAAGCAGGGAACACTGAAGCTTTCTTT. Drawing the rest from reference TRBV5-1 and TRBJ1-1, the complete variable domain is KAGVTQTPRYLIKTRGQQVTLSCSPISGHRSVSWYQQTPGQGLQFLFEYFSETQRNKGNFPGRFSGRQFSNSRSEMNVSTLELGDSALYLCASSSTQAGNTEAFFGQGTRLTVV.

Here the CDR3 reads CASSQVVGRWTGELFF. The CDR3 bases are TGCGCCAGCAGCCAAGTGGTGGGGCGTTGGACCGGGGAGCTGTTTTTT. The genes are TRBV4-3 and TRBJ2-2; maybe TRBD1 (5 bases). V lost 1 base to trimming and J lost 5 bases, with 14 bases between them. There are 16 residues in the CDR3. Germline CDR1 is LGHNA and CDR2 is YSLEER.

The chain uses TRBV19 and TRBJ1-2; a possible D gene is TRBD1 (5 bases). The CDR3 totals 15 residues. Germline CDR1 is LNHDA and CDR2 is SQIVND (reference sequence). V was pared by 1 base and J by 2 bases, with 11 bases between. CDR3 nucleotide sequence: TGTGCCAGTAGTATAGGAACAGGACCCAACTATGGCTACACCTTC. This gives the protein CASSIGTGPNYGYTF.

The chain has TRBV11-2 and TRBJ2-1; 10 bases match TRBD1. V was clipped by 4 bases and J by 8 bases; unmatched bases: 17. The length of the CDR3 is 18 residues. Germline V gene data show CDR1 as SGHAT and CDR2 as FQNNGV. The CDR3 loop is CASSSNSGQGKSAHEQFF. The CDR3 coding sequence is TGTGCCAGCAGCTCGAACTCGGGACAGGGGAAGTCAGCCCATGAGCAGTTCTTC. The full variable domain, completed using reference TRBV11-2 and TRBJ2-1, is EAGVAQSPRYKIIEKRQSVAFWCNPISGHATLYWYQQILGQGPKLLIQFQNNGVVDDSQLPKDRFSAERLKGVDSTLKIQPAKLEDSAVYLCASSSNSGQGKSAHEQFFGPGTRLTVL.

This chain uses TRBV27 with TRBJ2-7; maybe TRBD1 (5 bases). Germline CDR1 MNHEY, CDR2 SMNVEV (reference sequence). This CDR3 comprises 15 residues. V was trimmed by 1 base and J by 0 bases, leaving 10 bases between them. The CDR3 loop reads CASSLLVGVSYEQYF. The CDR3 region has the DNA TGTGCCAGCAGTTTATTGGTAGGGGTCTCCTACGAGCAGTACTTC.

The rearrangement links TRBV6-5 to TRBJ2-3, with 10 bases aligning to TRBD1. Germline V lookup: CDR1 MNHEY, CDR2 SVGAGI. With 6 bases clipped from V and 6 bases from J, the junction kept 6 bases outside the gene matches. The CDR3 covers 14 residues. The CDR3 reads CASRKDRGTDTQYF. The CDR3 region has the DNA TGTGCCAGCAGGAAGGACAGGGGGACGGATACGCAGTATTTT.

The CDR3, as DNA: TGTGCCAGCAGTTTCGCGGCAGGGCGGAACAGGGACTATGGCTACACCTTC. As protein: CASSFAAGRNRDYGYTF. The chain joins TRBV27 to TRBJ1-2, with D possibly matching TRBD1 (6 bases). There are 17 residues in the CDR3. Germline V lookup: CDR1 MNHEY, CDR2 SMNVEV (reference sequence). Trimming shortened V by 3 bases and J by 3 bases, and 20 bases separated the two germline ends.

The chain combines TRBV4-3 with TRBJ2-3, with 12 nucleotides matching TRBD2. Losses at the gene ends were 4 bases for V and 0 bases for J; bases not matched to a gene: 8. Germline loops: CDR1 LGHNA, CDR2 YSLEER. CDR3 length equals 18 residues. DNA for the CDR3: TGCGCCAGCAGCCCTACAAGACTAGCGGGGGAGAGCACAGATACGCAGTATTTT. Translating it yields CASSPTRLAGESTDTQYF.

The chain couples TRBV7-9 to TRBJ2-3, with 12 bases lining up with TRBD2. This CDR3 spans 17 amino acids. Germline V gene sequence: CDR1 SEHNR, CDR2 FQNEAQ (reference sequence). V lost 2 bases to trimming and J lost 3 bases; unmatched junction nucleotides: 6. CDR3: CASSLSLAGGLTDTQYF. In nucleotides, the CDR3 is TGTGCCAGCAGCTTAAGTCTAGCGGGGGGGCTAACAGATACGCAGTATTTT.

This sequence joins TRBV5-8 and TRBJ1-6; tentative D call: TRBD1 (5 bases). CDR3 size: 14 residues. Germline values: CDR1 SGHTS, CDR2 YDEGEE. V lost 3 bases to trimming and J lost 10 bases, with 14 bases between them. The CDR3 DNA reads TGTGCCAGCAGCTCTCGGGGGGGGAACTCACCCCTCCACTTT. This gives the protein CASSSRGGNSPLHF.

This sequence joins TRBV5-1 and TRBJ2-2, with a tentative D call TRBD1 (6 bases). Germline CDR1 SGHRS, CDR2 YFSETQ. V was shortened by 3 bases and J by 3 bases, with 15 bases between the two germline ends. CDR3 length: 16 residues. This chain's CDR3 is CASSYPRDTYTGELFF. The CDR3 region has the DNA TGCGCCAGCAGCTACCCCCGGGACACCTACACCGGGGAGCTGTTTTTT.

The rearrangement joins TRBV11-2 to TRBJ2-3; no clear D. Trimming cost V 5 bases and J 6 bases, with 15 bases left between them. The CDR3 loop spans 14 amino acids. The germline V gene encodes CDR1 SGHAT and CDR2 FQNNGV. CDR3 coding DNA: TGTGCCAGCAGCCGAACGATACGGGTGGATACGCAGTATTTT. Its protein is CASSRTIRVDTQYF.

The chain joins TRBV19 to TRBJ2-7; the D gene is possibly TRBD1 (6 bases). The V end lost 7 bases, the J end lost 3 bases, and 10 bases lay between the germline ends. Germline-derived CDR1 and CDR2 are LNHDA and SQIVND (reference sequence). The CDR3 loop spans 12 amino acids. CDR3 region: CASKDRSYEQYF. The DNA of the CDR3 is TGTGCCAGTAAGGACAGAAGCTACGAGCAGTACTTC.

The chain carries TRBV7-2 and TRBJ1-5; TRBD1 is a possible D gene (6 bases). CDR1 and CDR2 (germline): SGHTA, FQGNSA. V lost 2 bases and J lost 4, with 12 bases in between. The CDR3 is 15 residues long. CDR3 in DNA: TGTGCCAGCAGCTTACGGGCAGGGGTAAATCAGCCCCAGCATTTT. This sequence encodes CASSLRAGVNQPQHF. Variable domain in full (rest from reference TRBV7-2 and TRBJ1-5): GAGVSQSPSNKVTEKGKDVELRCDPISGHTALYWYRQSLGQGLEFLIYFQGNSAPDKSGLPSDRFSAERTGGSVSTLTIQRTQQEDSAVYLCASSLRAGVNQPQHFGDGTRLSIL.

This chain joins TRBV7-9 and TRBJ1-6; TRBD1 aligns across 7 bases. Germline-derived CDR1 and CDR2 are SEHNR and FQNEAQ (reference sequence). This CDR3 contains 16 residues. V gave up 2 bases and J gave up 0 bases; unmatched junction bases: 1. CDR3 bases: TGTGCCAGCAGCTTACAGGGGGACTCCTATAATTCACCCCTCCACTTT. Its translation: CASSLQGDSYNSPLHF.